This is a list of T cell receptor beta chains from one sample in a study of blood T cell repertoires in COVID-19. The table came from immunoSEQ multiplex PCR; TCRdb's copy has only in-frame clones and leaves some out. The sample shows some 180,000 clones, around 90% of them seen only once. Sequencing used peripheral blood. These TCRs come from a man aged 40-50 years with active or convalescent COVID-19. Both conserved end residues are part of each CDR3. Fields, in order: D gene, V gene, clone size, J gene, CDR3 protein, CDR3 DNA. A D gene is named only where the DNA matches it firmly. Not all rows give a size; the values are once, few, many and, for expanded clones, a class.

-	TRBV7-2	-	TRBJ1-5	CASSNTQGSQPQHF	TGTGCCAGCAGCAACACCCAGGGATCTCAGCCCCAGCATTTT
-	TRBV27	-	TRBJ1-1	CASARPDRNTEAFF	TGTGCCAGCGCCCGCCCGGACAGGAACACTGAAGCTTTCTTT
-	TRBV19	once	TRBJ2-7	CASSVRGPTYEQYF	TGTGCCAGTAGTGTCAGGGGACCAACCTACGAGCAGTACTTC
TRBD1	TRBV5-1	-	TRBJ2-3	CASSLEGTGRADTQYF	TGCGCCAGCAGCTTGGAAGGGACAGGGCGGGCAGATACGCAGTATTTT
-	TRBV24-1	-	TRBJ1-1	CATGPGGRDTEAFF	TGTGCCACGGGTCCGGGGGGACGGGATACTGAAGCTTTCTTT
TRBD2	TRBV11-2	-	TRBJ2-1	CASSRTSFSYSYNEQFF	TGTGCCAGCAGTCGGACTAGTTTTTCATACTCCTACAATGAGCAGTTCTTC
-	TRBV18	-	TRBJ2-1	CASSPPSLASEQFF	TGTGCCAGCTCACCACCGAGCTTAGCCAGTGAGCAGTTCTTC
-	TRBV7-8	-	TRBJ2-1	CASSLLATEQFF	TGTGCCAGCAGCTTATTGGCAACTGAGCAGTTCTTC
TRBD1	TRBV19	-	TRBJ1-6	CASSTRLGTAYGSPLHF	TGTGCCAGTAGTACCCGGTTGGGGACAGCATACGGTTCACCCCTCCACTTT
-	TRBV29-1	-	TRBJ2-3	CSAPRYPSTDTQYF	TGCAGCGCCCCCAGGTACCCTAGCACAGATACGCAGTATTTT
-	TRBV2	-	TRBJ2-7	CASSDGTYRREQYF	TGTGCCAGCAGTGACGGGACTTACAGGAGGGAGCAGTACTTC
-	TRBV29-1	-	TRBJ1-2	CSVESGDYGYTF	TGCAGCGTTGAATCAGGGGACTATGGCTACACCTTC
-	TRBV29-1	-	TRBJ1-2	CSVEVLKGTPPGYGYTF	TGCAGCGTTGAAGTTTTAAAGGGGACACCCCCCGGGTATGGCTACACCTTC
TRBD2	TRBV5-1	-	TRBJ2-7	CASSLGTSGTYEQYF	TGCGCCAGCAGCTTGGGTACTAGCGGAACCTACGAGCAGTACTTC
-	TRBV12-5	once	TRBJ1-1	CASGFQGTEAFF	TGTGCTAGTGGTTTTCAGGGGACTGAAGCTTTCTTT
TRBD1	TRBV5-6	-	TRBJ2-7	CASSSRDSSSYEQYF	TGTGCCAGCAGCTCAAGGGACAGTAGCTCCTACGAGCAGTACTTC
TRBD2	TRBV5-8	-	TRBJ2-3	CASSLMFQRGGDTQYF	TGTGCCAGCAGCTTGATGTTTCAGCGGGGTGGAGATACGCAGTATTTT
TRBD1	TRBV5-1	-	TRBJ1-1	CASSPRQGSTNTEAFF	TGCGCCAGCAGCCCCAGACAGGGATCGACGAACACTGAAGCTTTCTTT
TRBD1	TRBV11-2	once	TRBJ2-1	CASSLDRVGNEQFF	TGTGCCAGCAGCCTCGACAGGGTTGGTAATGAGCAGTTCTTC
-	TRBV5-4	-	TRBJ1-2	CASSFGFARGNYGYTF	TGTGCCAGCAGCTTCGGGTTCGCCAGGGGAAACTATGGCTACACCTTC
-	TRBV5-4	-	TRBJ2-1	CASSLGIGDQGEQFF	TGTGCCAGCAGCTTGGGGATAGGGGATCAAGGTGAGCAGTTCTTC
-	TRBV28	-	TRBJ2-1	CASSSFGENYNEQFF	TGTGCCAGCAGTTCTTTCGGAGAAAACTACAATGAGCAGTTCTTC
-	TRBV5-1	-	TRBJ1-2	CASSLVVSGYGYTF	TGCGCCAGCAGCTTGGTAGTGAGTGGCTATGGCTACACCTTC
TRBD2	TRBV28	-	TRBJ2-7	CASRPTGTSGTKQYF	TGTGCCAGCAGGCCTACCGGGACTAGCGGTACGAAGCAGTACTTC
TRBD2	TRBV5-1	-	TRBJ2-1	CASSLGTSGYIIDEQFF	TGCGCCAGCAGCTTGGGGACTAGCGGGTATATCATAGATGAGCAGTTCTTC
-	TRBV19	-	TRBJ1-5	CASSRGPGQPQHF	TGTGCCAGTAGCCGAGGTCCGGGACAGCCCCAGCATTTT
-	TRBV5-6	-	TRBJ1-2	CASSFPTAGTYYGYTF	TGTGCCAGCAGCTTCCCGACGGCGGGAACTTACTATGGCTACACCTTC